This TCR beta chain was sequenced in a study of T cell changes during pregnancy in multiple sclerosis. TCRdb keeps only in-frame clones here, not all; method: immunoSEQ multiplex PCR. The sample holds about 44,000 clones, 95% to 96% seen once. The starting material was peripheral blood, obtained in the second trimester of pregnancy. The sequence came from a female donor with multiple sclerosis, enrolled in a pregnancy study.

The CDR3 DNA sequence: TGTGCCAGCCGTCGCGAGGCTAGCGGGAGGGTCGTATACGAGCAGTACTTC. The encoded protein is CASRREASGRVVYEQYF. This chain connects TRBV25-1 to TRBJ2-7, with TRBD2 matching over 12 bases. Germline V gives CDR1 MGHDK, CDR2 SYGVNS. J was trimmed by 4 bases and V by 8 bases; bases with no gene match: 15. The CDR3 spans 17 residues.